These 5 T cell receptor beta chains originate from one sample sequenced in a study of shared T cell receptors in the human thymus. This table comes from immunoSEQ multiplex PCR, and its TCRdb copy is limited to in-frame clones, with some not included. The table includes about 660,000 clones, approximately 89% detected once. This same sample was also taken into another study, of human thymus T cells.

Input material: thymocytes. The source of these receptors is a boy under three years old with a congenital heart defect.

This sequence joins TRBV6-5 and TRBJ2-3; maybe TRBD1 (5 bases). V lost 7 bases, J lost 2 bases, and 16 bases lay in between. The germline gives CDR1 MNHEY, CDR2 SVGAGI. The CDR3 is 15 amino acids. This CDR3 is CASNPTARYTDTQYF. The CDR3 DNA sequence: TGTGCCAGCAACCCGACAGCAAGATACACAGATACGCAGTATTTT.

This chain joins TRBV9 and TRBJ2-5; weak D call: TRBD1 (6 bases). The CDR3 has 16 residues. Germline loops: CDR1 SGDLS, CDR2 YYNGEE. Trimming shortened V by 2 bases and J by 1 base, and 15 bases separated the two germline ends. CDR3 amino acids: CASSVPSPDSQETQYF. CDR3 nucleotides: TGTGCCAGCAGCGTCCCGTCACCGGACAGCCAAGAGACCCAGTACTTC. Full variable domain (outside the CDR3, taken from reference TRBV9 and TRBJ2-5): DSGVTQTPKHLITATGQRVTLRCSPRSGDLSVYWYQQSLDQGLQFLIQYYNGEERAKGNILERFSAQQFPDLHSELNLSSLELGDSALYFCASSVPSPDSQETQYFGPGTRLLVL.

The CDR3 reads CASSVRTGGLGYTF. The DNA of the CDR3 is TGTGCCAGCAGTGTTCGGACAGGGGGCCTTGGCTACACCTTC. V is TRBV25-1 and J is TRBJ1-2; TRBD1 matches at 11 bases. Per the germline V gene, CDR1 is MGHDK and CDR2 is SYGVNS. The CDR3 is 14 residues long. V was clipped by 4 bases and J by 7 bases; unmatched bases: 5.

Only a few counts were recorded for this clone. The chain recombines TRBV5-4 with TRBJ2-5, with 9 bases identical to TRBD2. With 3 bases clipped from V and 7 bases from J, the junction kept 22 bases outside the gene matches. From germline, CDR1 is SGHNT and CDR2 YYREEE (reference sequence). CDR3 size: 19 residues. CDR3 in DNA: TGTGCCAGCAGCTCCTGGGAGGGTGCGTCTAGCGGGAAACGATGGACCCAGTACTTC. This sequence encodes CASSSWEGASSGKRWTQYF.

This chain links TRBV7-6 with TRBJ2-7; 8 nucleotides align to TRBD2. The J segment lost 2 bases and the V segment lost 4 bases, leaving 1 base of the junction unmatched. CDR1 is SGHVS and CDR2 is FNYEAQ in the germline V gene. The CDR3 is made up of 13 amino acids. The CDR3 protein is CASSSGGTYEQYF. Here the CDR3 DNA reads TGTGCCAGCAGCTCGGGGGGGACCTACGAGCAGTACTTC. The full variable domain, completed using reference TRBV7-6 and TRBJ2-7, is GAGVSQSPRYKVTKRGQDVALRCDPISGHVSLYWYRQALGQGPEFLTYFNYEAQQDKSGLPNDRFSAERPEGSISTLTIQRTEQRDSAMYRCASSSGGTYEQYFGPGTRLTVT.